This TCR beta chain was obtained from a study of blood T cell repertoires in COVID-19. Study-level background: Samples representing acute and convalescent COVID-19 were sourced from the United States, Italy and Spain. PBMCs, B-cell-depleted T cells, or T cells were the source of the cDNA or gDNA that made up the material.

Trimming pared 0 bases from V and 0 bases from J, leaving 21 bases between. The CDR3 contains 20 residues. Germline V CDR1 and CDR2: GTSNPN, SVGIG (reference sequence). Method: immunoSEQ multiplex PCR; TCRdb's copy keeps in-frame clones and lacks some. The sample includes around 120,000 clones, 70% to 90% of them seen just once. The rearrangement joins TRBV30 to TRBJ2-6, with D perhaps TRBD1 (6 bases). Material for sequencing was peripheral blood. The receptor was derived from a woman between 50 and 59 years old with active or convalescent COVID-19. CDR3 sequence (DNA): TGTGCCTGGAGTGTACTCTTAGGGGGTGTTGCCCGCTCTGGGGCCAACGTCCTGACTTTC. This codes for CAWSVLLGGVARSGANVLTF.